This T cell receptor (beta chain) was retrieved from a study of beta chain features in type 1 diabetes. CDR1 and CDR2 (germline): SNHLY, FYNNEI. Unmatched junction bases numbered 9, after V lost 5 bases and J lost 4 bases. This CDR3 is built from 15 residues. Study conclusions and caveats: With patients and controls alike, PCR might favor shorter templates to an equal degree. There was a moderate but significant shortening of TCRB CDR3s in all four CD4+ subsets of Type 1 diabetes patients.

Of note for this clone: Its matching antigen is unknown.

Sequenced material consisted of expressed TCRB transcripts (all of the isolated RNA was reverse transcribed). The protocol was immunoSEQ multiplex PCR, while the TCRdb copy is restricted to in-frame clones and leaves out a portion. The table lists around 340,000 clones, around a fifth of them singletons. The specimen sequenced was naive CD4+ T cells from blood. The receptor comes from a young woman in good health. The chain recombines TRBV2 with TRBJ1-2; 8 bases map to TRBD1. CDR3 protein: CASSQDRGPSYGYTF. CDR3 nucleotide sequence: TGTGCCAGCAGTCAAGACAGGGGCCCTTCCTATGGCTACACCTTC.